This T cell receptor (beta chain) was sequenced in a study of low-dose radiotherapy and immunotherapy resistance in tumors. Priming of first-strand cDNA relied on TRAV- and TRBV-specific primers (covering alpha and beta chains). Over roughly 20 PCR cycles, TCRs were amplified from a constant-region primer and V-primer adapter. TCRdb re-called the reads through MiXCR, storing one row per CDR3 protein. The sample yields under 70,000 distinct CDR3 sequences, roughly 24% seen once. Time point noted: before trial treatment. Donors received nivolumab, ipilimumab, aspirin, low-dose cyclophosphamide and low-dose radiotherapy. The receptor was derived from a male donor with prostate cancer. Sequenced material: PBMCs, taken before treatment.

The CDR3 here is CASSGLLGLAGRGEQYF. The CDR3 bases are TGTGCCAGCAGTGGACTCTTAGGACTAGCGGGTCGGGGCGAGCAGTACTTC. V is TRBV6-1 and J is TRBJ2-7; TRBD2 matches at 11 bases. Germline CDR1 is MNHNS and CDR2 is SASEGT. This CDR3 has 17 amino acids. J gave up 6 bases and V 4 bases, and 14 bases lay outside the gene matches.